This T cell receptor beta chain stems from a study of beta chain features in type 1 diabetes. Study summary: Sorted cell examination encompassed approximately 110 million cells across all samples.

Reverse transcribing all isolated RNA meant expressed TCRB transcripts were sequenced. Libraries were prepared by immunoSEQ multiplex PCR; TCRdb keeps only in-frame clonotypes and omits some of them. This table holds hundreds of thousands of clones, about 14% found once. Germline CDR1 is SGHNT and CDR2 is YENEEA. CDR3 length equals 16 residues. Trimming removed 2 bases from V and 1 base from J, with 15 bases in between. About 110 mL of blood, on average, came from one heparinised draw per donor. Study-level results: Moderately but significantly shorter TCRB CDR3s were found in Type 1 diabetes patients in all four CD4+ subsets. Diminished insertions and augmented deletions at VDJ junctions characterized type 1 diabetes patients.

This clone has more than one count but fewer than ten. As yet, its antigen is unknown. The V call is TRBV11-3, the J call TRBJ2-7; tentative D call: TRBD1 (8 bases). This receptor was identified in a man in his thirties or forties in good health. Sample: central memory CD4+ T cells from blood. The CDR3 spells CASSLSGGQASYEQYV. DNA for the CDR3: TGTGCCAGCAGCTTATCGGGGGGACAGGCTTCCTACGAGCAGTACGTC.